This is a list of T cell receptor beta chains from one sample in a study of shared clonotypes between healthy human individuals. Profiled with immunoSEQ multiplex PCR; TCRdb holds only in-frame clones, not every one. The sample includes more than 2,000,000 clones, approximately 95% seen only once; the top ten take 0.39%. Sample: naive CD4+ T cells from PBMCs. Receptors originate from a man between 18 and 29 years old in good health. Some clones in this sample may be carry-over from other donors' samples. The CDR3 runs from the conserved cysteine through the conserved F or W. The D gene is left open where the match is weak. Rows give clone size only sometimes, using once, few, many, or a class for an expanded clone.

D gene | clone size | J gene | V gene | CDR3 DNA | CDR3 protein
TRBD1 | few | TRBJ1-1 | TRBV29-1 | TGCAGCGTTGATGTGCAGGGGGTTCGCGACACTGAAGCTTTCTTT | CSVDVQGVRDTEAFF
TRBD1 | - | TRBJ1-5 | TRBV10-3 | TGTGCCATCAGTGAGGGCCAGGGGGCTTATCAGCCCCAGCATTTT | CAISEGQGAYQPQHF
TRBD2 | - | TRBJ2-1 | TRBV9 | TGTGCCAGCAGCCGGGCTAGCGGGACCGGTGAGCAGTTCTTC | CASSRASGTGEQFF
TRBD1 | - | TRBJ1-1 | TRBV6-5 | TGTGCCAGCAGCAGGACAGGGATAAACACTGAAGCTTTCTTT | CASSRTGINTEAFF
- | - | TRBJ1-1 | TRBV5-1 | TGCGCCAGCAGCCGAGGGAATCACAGGGCGAACACTGAAGCTTTCTTT | CASSRGNHRANTEAFF
- | - | TRBJ2-2 | TRBV6-5 | TGTGCCAGCAGTTACTCAGGGCGGACCGGGGAGCTGTTTTTT | CASSYSGRTGELFF
- | - | TRBJ1-1 | TRBV5-1 | TGCGCCAGCAGCCAGCTTAGTATGAACACTGAAGCTTTCTTT | CASSQLSMNTEAFF
- | - | TRBJ2-7 | TRBV6-1 | TGTGCCAGCAGTGCCCCGGTGGCTAGCCGGGCCTACGAGCAGTACTTC | CASSAPVASRAYEQYF
TRBD2 | once | TRBJ2-1 | TRBV11-3 | TGTGCCAGCAGCTTACGGACTAGCGGGGACAATGAGCAGTTCTTC | CASSLRTSGDNEQFF
- | - | TRBJ2-3 | TRBV29-1 | TGCAGCGTTGAAGATCGGTCAAGGGATACGCAGTATTTT | CSVEDRSRDTQYF
- | - | TRBJ1-5 | TRBV7-2 | TGTGCCAGCAGCTTCTCGTATAGCAATCAGCCCCAGCATTTT | CASSFSYSNQPQHF
TRBD1 | - | TRBJ1-2 | TRBV28 | TGTGCCAGCAACCCCCATTTGGACAGGGGGGGTGGCTACACCTTC | CASNPHLDRGGGYTF
TRBD1 | - | TRBJ2-1 | TRBV5-1 | TGCGCCAGCGGGACAGGGGGCCCCTTGAATGAGCAGTTCTTC | CASGTGGPLNEQFF
TRBD1 | - | TRBJ2-7 | TRBV6-6 | TGTGCCAGCAGCCTACAGGGGGCCTACGAGCAGTACTTC | CASSLQGAYEQYF
- | once | TRBJ2-3 | TRBV18 | TGTGCCAGCTCACCGTTACCAGATACGCAGTATTTT | CASSPLPDTQYF
- | - | TRBJ1-4 | TRBV29-1 | TGCAGCGTTGAGCCAATGGGGGGAACACTGTTTTTT | CSVEPMGGTLFF
TRBD2 | - | TRBJ2-7 | TRBV5-5 | TGTGCCAGCAGCTTGGGGGGCAGGGAGGGAAGTGGCTACGAGCAGTACTTC | CASSLGGREGSGYEQYF
TRBD1 | - | TRBJ2-5 | TRBV19 | TGTGCCAGTAGTACCCGACAGGGATCGTGGGAGACCCAGTACTTC | CASSTRQGSWETQYF
TRBD1 | - | TRBJ1-2 | TRBV9 | TGTGCCAGCAGCGTTCGGACAGGGGGCCTAGATGGCTACACCTTC | CASSVRTGGLDGYTF
TRBD2 | - | TRBJ2-4 | TRBV2 | TGTGCCAGCCTTGCGAAGGTGGGACTAGACATTCAGTACTTC | CASLAKVGLDIQYF